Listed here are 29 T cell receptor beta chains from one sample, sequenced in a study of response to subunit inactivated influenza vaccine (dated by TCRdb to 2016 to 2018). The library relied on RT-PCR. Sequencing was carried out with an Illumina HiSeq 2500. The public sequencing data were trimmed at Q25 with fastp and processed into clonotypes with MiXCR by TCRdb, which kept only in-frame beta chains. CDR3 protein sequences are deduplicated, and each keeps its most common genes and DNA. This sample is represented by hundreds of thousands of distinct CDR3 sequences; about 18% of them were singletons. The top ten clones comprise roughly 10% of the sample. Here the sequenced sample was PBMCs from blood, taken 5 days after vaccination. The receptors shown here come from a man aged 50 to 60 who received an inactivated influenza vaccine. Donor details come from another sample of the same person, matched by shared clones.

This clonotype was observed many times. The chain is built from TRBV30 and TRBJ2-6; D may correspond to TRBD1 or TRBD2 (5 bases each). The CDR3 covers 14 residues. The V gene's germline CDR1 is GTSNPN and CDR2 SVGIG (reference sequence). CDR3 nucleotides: TGTGGGGGGTCGCCCTCCTCTGGGGCCAACGTCCTGACTTTC. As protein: CGGSPSSGANVLTF.

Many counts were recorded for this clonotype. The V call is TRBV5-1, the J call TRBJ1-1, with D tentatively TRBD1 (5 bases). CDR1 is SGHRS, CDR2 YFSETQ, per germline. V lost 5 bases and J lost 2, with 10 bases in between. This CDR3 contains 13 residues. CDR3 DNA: TGCGCCAGCAGGCTACAGGTAAACACTGAAGCTTTCTTT. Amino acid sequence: CASRLQVNTEAFF.

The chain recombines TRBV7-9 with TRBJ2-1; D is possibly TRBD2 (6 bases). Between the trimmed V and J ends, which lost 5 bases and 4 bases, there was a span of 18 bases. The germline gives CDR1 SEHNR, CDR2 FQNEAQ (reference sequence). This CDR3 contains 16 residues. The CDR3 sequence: CASSAVSGITYNEQFF. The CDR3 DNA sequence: TGTGCCAGCAGCGCGGTTAGCGGAATTACTTACAATGAGCAGTTCTTC.

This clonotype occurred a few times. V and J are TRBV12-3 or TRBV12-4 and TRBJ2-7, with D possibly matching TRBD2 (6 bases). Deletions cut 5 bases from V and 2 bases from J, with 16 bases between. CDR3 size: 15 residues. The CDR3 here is CASSPPGTLAYEQYF. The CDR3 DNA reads TGTGCCAGCAGTCCACCCGGGACTTTAGCCTACGAGCAGTACTTC.

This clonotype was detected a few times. Here the CDR3 reads CSAKGSPGAYEQYF. The CDR3 nucleotides read TGCAGTGCTAAAGGAAGCCCAGGAGCCTACGAGCAGTACTTC. The chain has TRBV20-1 and TRBJ2-7, with D unclear. Germline V gives CDR1 DFQATT, CDR2 SNEGSKA (reference sequence). Trimming left V 4 bases short and J 2 bases short, with 15 bases between. CDR3 size: 14 residues.

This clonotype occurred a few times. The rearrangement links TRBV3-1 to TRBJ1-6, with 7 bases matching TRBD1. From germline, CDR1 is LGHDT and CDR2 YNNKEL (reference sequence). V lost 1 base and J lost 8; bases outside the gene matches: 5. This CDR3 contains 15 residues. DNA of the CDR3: TGTGCCAGCAGCCAAGGGCAGGGGGGATATTCACCCCTCCACTTT. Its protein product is CASSQGQGGYSPLHF.

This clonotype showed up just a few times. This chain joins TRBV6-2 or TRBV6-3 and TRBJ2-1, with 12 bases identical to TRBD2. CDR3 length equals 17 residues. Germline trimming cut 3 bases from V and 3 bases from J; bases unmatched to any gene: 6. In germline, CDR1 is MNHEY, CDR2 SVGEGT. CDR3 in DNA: TGTGCCAGCAGTTATGTCCCGACTAGCGGGAGCTACAATGAGCAGTTCTTC. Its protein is CASSYVPTSGSYNEQFF.

The CDR3 DNA follows: TGTGCCAGCAGGAAACAGGGTCCCTTGGGGCCACGGGAGACCCAGTACTTC. Its protein product is CASRKQGPLGPRETQYF. The V call is TRBV27, the J call TRBJ2-5, with D perhaps TRBD1 (6 bases). The germline V gene has CDR1 MNHEY and CDR2 SMNVEV (reference sequence). The CDR3 totals 17 residues. V lost 6 bases to trimming and J lost 5 bases, with 25 bases between them.

The DNA of the CDR3 is TGCGCCAGCAGCCAAGTCCCGGGACAGTCAGGCCAGCCCCAGCATTTT. The encoded protein is CASSQVPGQSGQPQHF. J is TRBJ1-5 and V is TRBV4-1; 7 bases are shared with TRBD1. Per germline, CDR1 MGHRA and CDR2 YSYEKL. With 1 base clipped from V and 7 bases from J, the junction kept 10 bases outside the gene matches. The CDR3 has 16 residues.

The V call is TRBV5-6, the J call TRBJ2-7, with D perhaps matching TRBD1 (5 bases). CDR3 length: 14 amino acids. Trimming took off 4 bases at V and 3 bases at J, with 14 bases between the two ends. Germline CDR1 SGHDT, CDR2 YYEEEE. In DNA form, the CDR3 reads TGTGCCAGCAGCGGTATTAGGGGCAACTACGAGCAGTACTTC. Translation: CASSGIRGNYEQYF. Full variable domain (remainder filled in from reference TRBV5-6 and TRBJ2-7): DAGVTQSPTHLIKTRGQQVTLRCSPKSGHDTVSWYQQALGQGPQFIFQYYEEEERQRGNFPDRFSGHQFPNYSSELNVNALLLGDSALYLCASSGIRGNYEQYFGPGTRLTVT.

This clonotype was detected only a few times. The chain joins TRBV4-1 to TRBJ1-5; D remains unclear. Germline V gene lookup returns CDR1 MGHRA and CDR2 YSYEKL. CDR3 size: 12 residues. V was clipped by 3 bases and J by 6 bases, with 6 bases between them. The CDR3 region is CASSHDGQPQHF. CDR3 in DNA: TGCGCCAGCAGCCATGACGGTCAGCCCCAGCATTTT.

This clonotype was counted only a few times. The CDR3 loop is CASSLVGSTYNEQFF. For the CDR3, the DNA is TGTGCCAGCAGCTTAGTTGGCAGTACATACAATGAGCAGTTCTTC. The V gene is TRBV7-2, the J gene TRBJ2-1; D remains ambiguous. Germline lookup yields CDR1 SGHTA and CDR2 FQGNSA. The CDR3 sequence is 15 residues long. Trimming cost V 1 base and J 4 bases, with 11 bases left between them.

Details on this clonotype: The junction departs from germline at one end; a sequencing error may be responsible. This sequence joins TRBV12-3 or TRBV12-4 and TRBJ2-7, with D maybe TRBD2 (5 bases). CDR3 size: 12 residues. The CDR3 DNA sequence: TGTGTCAGCGAGGGCAGTTCCTACGAGCAGTACTTC. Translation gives CVSEGSSYEQYF.

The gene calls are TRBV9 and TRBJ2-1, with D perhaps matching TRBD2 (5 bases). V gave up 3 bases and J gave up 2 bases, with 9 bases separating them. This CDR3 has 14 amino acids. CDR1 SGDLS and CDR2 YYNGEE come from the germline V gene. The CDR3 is CASSDEGAYNEQFF. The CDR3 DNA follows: TGTGCCAGCAGCGACGAGGGAGCCTACAATGAGCAGTTCTTC.

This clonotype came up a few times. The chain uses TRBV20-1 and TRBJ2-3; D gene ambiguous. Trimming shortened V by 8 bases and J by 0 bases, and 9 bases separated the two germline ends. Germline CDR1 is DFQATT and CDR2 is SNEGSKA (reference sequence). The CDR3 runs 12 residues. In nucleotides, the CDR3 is TGCAGTAGACTTCTCAGCACAGATACGCAGTATTTT. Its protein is CSRLLSTDTQYF.

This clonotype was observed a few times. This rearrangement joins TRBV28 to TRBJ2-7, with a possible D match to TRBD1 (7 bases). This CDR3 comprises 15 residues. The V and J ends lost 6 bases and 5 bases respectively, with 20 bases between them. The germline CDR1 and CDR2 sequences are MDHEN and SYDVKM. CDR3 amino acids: CASRRGGGGQNEQYF. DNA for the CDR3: TGTGCCAGCAGACGAGGAGGAGGGGGCCAAAACGAGCAGTACTTC.

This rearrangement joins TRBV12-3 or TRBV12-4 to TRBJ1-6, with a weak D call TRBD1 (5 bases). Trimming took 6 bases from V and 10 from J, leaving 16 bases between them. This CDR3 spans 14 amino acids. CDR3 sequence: CASRLGGERSPLHF. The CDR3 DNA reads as TGTGCCAGCAGACTTGGGGGGGAACGATCACCCCTCCACTTT.

CDR3 DNA: TGTGCCAGCAGTGCCGCAGAGACCCAGTACTTC. Translated: CASSAAETQYF. The chain combines TRBV25-1 with TRBJ2-5; D call uncertain. The germline V and J ends were trimmed by 4 bases and 4 bases, with 4 bases remaining between them. The germline CDR1 and CDR2 sequences are MGHDK and SYGVNS. This CDR3 has 11 amino acids. Full variable domain (remainder filled in from reference TRBV25-1 and TRBJ2-5): EADIYQTPRYLVIGTGKKITLECSQTMGHDKMYWYQQDPGMELHLIHYSYGVNSTEKGDLSSESTVSRIRTEHFPLTLESARPSHTSQYLCASSAAETQYFGPGTRLLVL.

CDR3 coding DNA: TGTGCCAGCAGTCGGGCCATAGCGAACACCGGGGAGCTGTTTTTT. This translates into CASSRAIANTGELFF. J is TRBJ2-2 and V is TRBV7-2; D gene unclear. The CDR3 is 15 amino acids. Trimming shortened V by 6 bases and J by 0 bases, and 11 bases separated the two germline ends. Germline loops: CDR1 SGHTA, CDR2 FQGNSA.

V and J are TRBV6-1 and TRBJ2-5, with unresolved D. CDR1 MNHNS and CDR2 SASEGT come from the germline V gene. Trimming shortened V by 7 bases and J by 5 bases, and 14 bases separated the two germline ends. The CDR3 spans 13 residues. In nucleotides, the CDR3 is TGTGCCAGCACCCCCTGGGGTTTGGAGACCCAGTACTTC. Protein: CASTPWGLETQYF.

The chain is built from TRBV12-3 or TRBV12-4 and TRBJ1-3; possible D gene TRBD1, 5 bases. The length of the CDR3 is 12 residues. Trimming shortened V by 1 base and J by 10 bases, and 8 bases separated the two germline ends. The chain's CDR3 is CASSLGGMTIYF. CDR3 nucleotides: TGTGCCAGCAGTTTAGGGGGGATGACCATATATTTT.

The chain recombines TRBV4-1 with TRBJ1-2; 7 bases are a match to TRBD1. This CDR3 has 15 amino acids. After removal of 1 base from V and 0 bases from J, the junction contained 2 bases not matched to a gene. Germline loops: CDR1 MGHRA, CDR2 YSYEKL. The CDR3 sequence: CASSQGDRTNYGYTF. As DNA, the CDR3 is TGCGCCAGCAGCCAAGGGGACAGAACTAACTATGGCTACACCTTC.

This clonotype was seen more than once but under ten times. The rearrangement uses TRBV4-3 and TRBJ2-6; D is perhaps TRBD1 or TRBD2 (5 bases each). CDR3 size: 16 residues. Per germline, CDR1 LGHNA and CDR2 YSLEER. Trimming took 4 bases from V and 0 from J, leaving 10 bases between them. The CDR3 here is CASSRAGTSGANVLTF. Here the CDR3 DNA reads TGCGCCAGCAGCCGGGCAGGGACCTCTGGGGCCAACGTCCTGACTTTC.

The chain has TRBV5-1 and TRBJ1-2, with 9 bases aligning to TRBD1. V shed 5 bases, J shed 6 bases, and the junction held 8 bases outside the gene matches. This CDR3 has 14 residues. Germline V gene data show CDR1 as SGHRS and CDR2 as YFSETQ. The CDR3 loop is CASSWDRAVHGYTF. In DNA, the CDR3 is TGCGCCAGCAGTTGGGACAGGGCTGTTCATGGCTACACCTTC.

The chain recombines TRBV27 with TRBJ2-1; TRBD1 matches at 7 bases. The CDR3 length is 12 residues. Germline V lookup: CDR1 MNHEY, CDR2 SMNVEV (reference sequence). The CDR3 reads CGTGSSYNEQFF. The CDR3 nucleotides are TGTGGGACAGGTTCATCCTACAATGAGCAGTTCTTC.

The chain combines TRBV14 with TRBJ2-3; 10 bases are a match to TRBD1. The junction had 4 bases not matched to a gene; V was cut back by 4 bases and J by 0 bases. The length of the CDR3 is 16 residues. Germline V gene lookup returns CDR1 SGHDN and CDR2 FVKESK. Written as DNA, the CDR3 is TGTGCCAGCAGCCTCGACAGGGGGCCCAGCACAGATACGCAGTATTTT. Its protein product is CASSLDRGPSTDTQYF.

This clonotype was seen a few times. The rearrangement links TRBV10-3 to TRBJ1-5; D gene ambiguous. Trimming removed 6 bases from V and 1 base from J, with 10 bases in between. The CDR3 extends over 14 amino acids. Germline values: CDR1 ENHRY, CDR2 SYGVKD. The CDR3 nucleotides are TGTGCCATCAGCTTCGGGAAAAGCAATCAGCCCCAGCATTTT. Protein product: CAISFGKSNQPQHF.

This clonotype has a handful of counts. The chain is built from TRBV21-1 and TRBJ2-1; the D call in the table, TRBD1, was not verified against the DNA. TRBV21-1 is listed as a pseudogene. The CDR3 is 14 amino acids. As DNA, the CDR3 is TGTGCCAGCAGCAAAGTTGCGGGGCCCAATGAGCAGTTCTTC. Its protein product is CASSKVAGPNEQFF.

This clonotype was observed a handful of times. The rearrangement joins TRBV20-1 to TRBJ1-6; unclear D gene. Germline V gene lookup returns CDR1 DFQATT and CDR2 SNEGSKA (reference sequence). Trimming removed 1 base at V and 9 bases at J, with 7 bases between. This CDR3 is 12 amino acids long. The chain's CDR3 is CSARGESSPLHF. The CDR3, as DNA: TGCAGTGCTAGAGGGGAAAGTTCACCCCTCCACTTT.